This record looks at one T cell receptor (beta chain) sequence and its context. Some clones are missing from TCRdb's copy, which holds only in-frame ones; the method was immunoSEQ multiplex PCR. The sample has about 120,000 clones; approximately 84% are singletons. V was cut by 3 bases and J by 5 bases, with 16 bases left in between. This CDR3 has 14 amino acids. Germline CDR1 reads SQVTM; CDR2 reads ANQGSEA. This sample is part of a study of control samples from healthy donors and cancer patients. This TCR came from a young man in good health. The sequenced material came from blood. The chain recombines TRBV29-1 with TRBJ2-5; maybe TRBD1 (5 bases). For the CDR3, the DNA is TGCAGCGTTGATGGTCCGGCAGGGCAGGAGACCCAGTACTTC. The encoded protein is CSVDGPAGQETQYF.